These 6 T cell receptor beta chains were sequenced from one sample in a study of Tregs in tolerant kidney transplant recipients (dated by TCRdb to about 2019). The sample's time point label, in plain terms: blood sample drawn before combined kidney and bone marrow transplant. To prepare the library, the immunoSEQ multiplex PCR assay was applied. TCRdb carries this immuneACCESS record with in-frame sequences only. Its versions omit some clonotypes, under half of them owing to an unresolved V gene in the studies checked, with the rest unexplained. In this sample the table shows some 66,000 clones, roughly 92% of which occur a single time. Around 9.9% of the sample is in the top ten clones. The sample was CD8+ T cells from blood, taken before the transplant. Receptors originate from a human donor who received a combined kidney and bone marrow transplant.

This chain links TRBV9 with TRBJ1-2; D gene unclear. Germline V gene lookup returns CDR1 SGDLS and CDR2 YYNGEE. The ends were cut back, 2 bases at V and 2 bases at J, with 13 bases in the middle. The CDR3 covers 15 residues. DNA of the CDR3: TGTGCCAGCAGCGTTTGGCCCGGGATCAACTATGGCTACACCTTC. Translated, it gives CASSVWPGINYGYTF.

The chain joins TRBV9 to TRBJ2-7, with a weak D call TRBD2 (5 bases). The length of the CDR3 is 15 residues. V was cut by 0 bases and J by 4 bases, with 14 bases left in between. Germline CDR1 reads SGDLS; CDR2 reads YYNGEE. The CDR3 spells CASSVDGRLAYEQYF. DNA of the CDR3: TGTGCCAGCAGCGTAGATGGGAGACTGGCTTACGAGCAGTACTTC.

This chain connects TRBV6-5 to TRBJ2-7, with unresolved D. Germline V gene sequence: CDR1 MNHEY, CDR2 SVGAGI. There are 14 residues in the CDR3. The germline V and J ends were trimmed by 0 bases and 0 bases, with 6 bases remaining between them. The CDR3 loop is CASSYSSLSYEQYF. CDR3 DNA: TGTGCCAGCAGTTACTCAAGCCTCTCCTACGAGCAGTACTTC.

V usage is TRBV20-1 and J usage is TRBJ2-2; D unclear. Germline V gene sequence: CDR1 DFQATT, CDR2 SNEGSKA (reference sequence). Trimming removed 6 bases at V and 7 bases at J, with 6 bases between. The CDR3 length is 10 residues. The CDR3: CSAFYGELFF. CDR3 sequence (DNA): TGCAGTGCATTTTACGGGGAGCTGTTTTTT.

This rearrangement joins TRBV6-1 to TRBJ1-5, with unresolved D. Looked up from germline, CDR1 is MNHNS and CDR2 is SASEGT. The germline V and J ends were trimmed by 2 bases and 7 bases, with 18 bases remaining between them. The CDR3 contains 16 residues. In DNA, the CDR3 is TGTGCCAGCAGTGAAAGGCAGCGTGGTATAAACCAGCCCCAGCATTTT. It translates to CASSERQRGINQPQHF.

The rearrangement uses TRBV5-1 and TRBJ1-4; D might be TRBD1 (6 bases). Between the trimmed V and J ends, which lost 1 base and 3 bases, there was a span of 10 bases. Germline lookup yields CDR1 SGHRS and CDR2 YFSETQ. The CDR3 is made up of 15 amino acids. The CDR3 region is CASSLNQGSNEKLFF. The DNA of the CDR3 is TGCGCCAGCAGCTTGAACCAGGGGTCTAATGAAAAACTGTTTTTT.